These 22 T cell receptor beta chains share one sample of origin, sequenced in a study of T cell repertoires and HLA-DP antigens. Sequencing used immunoSEQ multiplex PCR; TCRdb keeps in-frame clones, though not all of them. The sample lists roughly 110,000 clones, about 91% occurring once. Their recognized antigens are unknown. What was sequenced was CD4+ T cells from PBMCs. The receptor set was obtained from a young woman in good health and CMV-seronegative.

J is TRBJ2-7 and V is TRBV5-6, with D possibly matching TRBD2 (5 bases). The germline V gene has CDR1 SGHDT and CDR2 YYEEEE. CDR3 size: 15 residues. The V end was cut by 3 bases, the J end by 4 bases, with 17 bases between. The CDR3 DNA reads as TGTGCCAGCAGCTGGAGGCCTTGGGGTTCGTACGAGCAGTACTTC. Translating gives CASSWRPWGSYEQYF.

The chain joins TRBV9 to TRBJ1-2; possible D gene TRBD1, 5 bases. The CDR3 spans 14 residues. V was pared by 3 bases and J by 1 base, with 10 bases between. The germline gives CDR1 SGDLS, CDR2 YYNGEE. In nucleotides, the CDR3 is TGTGCCAGCAGCGCCTGGGGGGTTAACTATGGCTACACCTTC. Its protein product is CASSAWGVNYGYTF.

This chain connects TRBV19 to TRBJ2-2; 12 bases fit TRBD2. Germline V gene sequence: CDR1 LNHDA, CDR2 SQIVND (reference sequence). The J segment lost 6 bases and the V segment lost 5 bases, leaving 7 bases of the junction unmatched. The CDR3 loop spans 16 amino acids. The CDR3 DNA reads TGTGCCAGTAGTGCGCTAGCGGGGGGGCGTCCCGGGGAGCTGTTTTTT. Its translation: CASSALAGGRPGELFF.

The V call is TRBV5-1, the J call TRBJ2-3; 9 bases are a match to TRBD1. The V and J ends lost 5 bases and 8 bases, in that order; junction bases with no gene match: 12. CDR1 and CDR2 (germline): SGHRS, YFSETQ. This CDR3 contains 15 residues. CDR3 DNA: TGCGCCAGCAGTTCTGGGGACAGGGTTATCGCTACGCAGTATTTT. Its translation is CASSSGDRVIATQYF.

The chain employs TRBV11-3 and TRBJ1-1, with unresolved D. V dropped 5 bases and J dropped 1 base, with 17 bases sitting between them. The germline V gene encodes CDR1 SGHNT and CDR2 YENEEA. CDR3 length equals 16 residues. The CDR3 DNA follows: TGTGCCAGCAGCCATTCATTAGGGTCAGCGAACACTGAAGCTTTCTTT. As protein: CASSHSLGSANTEAFF.

The chain recombines TRBV6-5 with TRBJ2-3; perhaps TRBD1 as D (5 bases). Germline V gene sequence: CDR1 MNHEY, CDR2 SVGAGI. Trimming left V 7 bases short and J 9 bases short, with 11 bases between. The CDR3 sequence is 11 residues long. CDR3 residues: CASTQGRTQYF. In nucleotides, the CDR3 is TGTGCCAGCACTCAGGGTAGGACGCAGTATTTT.

The rearrangement uses TRBV6-5 and TRBJ2-3; D possibly corresponds to TRBD1 (5 bases). Germline V lookup: CDR1 MNHEY, CDR2 SVGAGI. Deletions cut 4 bases from V and 6 bases from J, with 11 bases between. The CDR3 runs 13 residues. CDR3 nucleotides: TGTGCCAGCAGTTGGCAGGGTGGGGATACGCAGTATTTT. As protein: CASSWQGGDTQYF.

The chain has TRBV12-5 and TRBJ2-5, with D tentatively TRBD2 (5 bases). This CDR3 contains 13 residues. Trimming stripped 4 bases from V and 5 bases from J, with 11 bases between. The germline gives CDR1 LGHNT, CDR2 FRNRAP. The chain's CDR3 is CASGSRVWETQYF. CDR3 DNA sequence: TGTGCTAGTGGTTCGAGGGTCTGGGAGACCCAGTACTTC.

This sequence joins TRBV6-6 and TRBJ1-5; D remains ambiguous. Between the trimmed V and J ends, which lost 0 bases and 1 base, there was a span of 4 bases. This CDR3 is 14 amino acids long. Germline CDR1 and CDR2: MNHNY and SVGAGI (reference sequence). CDR3 nucleotide sequence: TGTGCCAGCAGTTACTCGCAAAGCAATCAGCCCCAGCATTTT. It translates to CASSYSQSNQPQHF.

J is TRBJ1-2 and V is TRBV28, with 7 bases aligning to TRBD1. The J segment lost 4 bases and the V segment lost 6 bases, leaving 8 bases of the junction unmatched. Germline V lookup: CDR1 MDHEN, CDR2 SYDVKM. The CDR3 extends over 14 amino acids. CDR3 nucleotide sequence: TGTGCCAGCAGAGAACCGGACAGGAGCTATGGCTACACCTTC. It is translated as CASREPDRSYGYTF.

This clone has only one observation. The genes are TRBV5-4 and TRBJ2-7, with TRBD1 identical over 11 bases. Trimming cost V 3 bases and J 2 bases; bases outside gene matches: 1. Germline loops: CDR1 SGHNT, CDR2 YYREEE (reference sequence). This CDR3 spans 14 amino acids. The CDR3: CASSSGQGAYEQYV. The CDR3 coding sequence is TGTGCCAGCAGCTCGGGACAGGGGGCCTACGAGCAGTACGTC.

This chain uses TRBV7-2 with TRBJ1-5; D call uncertain. The CDR3 covers 15 residues. V lost 3 bases and J 5 bases, leaving 14 bases between the germline ends. Germline V CDR1 and CDR2: SGHTA, FQGNSA. The CDR3 region is CASSFQEVPDQPQHF. DNA of the CDR3: TGTGCCAGCAGCTTCCAGGAGGTCCCCGATCAGCCCCAGCATTTT.

As for this clone: The same CDR3 arises from other DNA sequences in this sample as well. The rearrangement links TRBV10-3 to TRBJ2-3; D gene unclear. Per germline, CDR1 ENHRY and CDR2 SYGVKD. This CDR3 has 13 residues. Trimming pared 2 bases from V and 3 bases from J, leaving 6 bases between. CDR3 sequence reads: CAISESGTDTQYF. CDR3 DNA sequence: TGTGCCATCAGTGAGAGTGGGACAGATACGCAGTATTTT.

V gene TRBV7-6 combines with J gene TRBJ2-5, with D tentatively TRBD1 (5 bases). Trimming stripped 2 bases from V and 2 bases from J, with 9 bases between. CDR1 SGHVS and CDR2 FNYEAQ come from the germline V gene. This CDR3 contains 14 residues. CDR3 region: CASSLIGAQETQYF. CDR3 bases: TGTGCCAGCAGCTTAATTGGGGCTCAAGAGACCCAGTACTTC.

This clone was recorded only once. The chain carries TRBV28 and TRBJ2-6; D possibly uses TRBD1 or TRBD2 (5 bases each). The length of the CDR3 is 16 residues. Per germline, CDR1 MDHEN and CDR2 SYDVKM. The V end lost 5 bases, the J end lost 0 bases, and 11 bases lay between the germline ends. This CDR3 is CASSGGPNSGANVLTF. CDR3 sequence (DNA): TGTGCCAGCAGTGGGGGACCGAACTCTGGGGCCAACGTCCTGACTTTC.

This chain joins TRBV2 and TRBJ1-5; no firm D call. This CDR3 is built from 14 residues. The V and J ends lost 7 bases and 2 bases respectively, with 12 bases between them. Germline CDR1 SNHLY, CDR2 FYNNEI. CDR3 sequence reads: CASTRVAGNQPQHF. In nucleotides, the CDR3 is TGTGCCAGCACTAGGGTGGCTGGCAATCAGCCCCAGCATTTT.

The chain uses TRBV5-1 and TRBJ2-1; the D call may be TRBD1 or TRBD2 (6 bases each). The germline V and J ends were trimmed by 3 bases and 6 bases, with 13 bases remaining between them. This CDR3 contains 14 residues. Germline V CDR1 and CDR2: SGHRS, YFSETQ. The CDR3 sequence: CASSSTGGSNEQFF. DNA of the CDR3: TGCGCCAGCAGCTCGACCGGGGGCTCCAATGAGCAGTTCTTC.

The rearrangement uses TRBV7-3 and TRBJ1-1; 7 bases line up with TRBD1. There are 14 residues in the CDR3. J gave up 4 bases and V 1 base, and 3 bases lay outside the gene matches. Per germline, CDR1 SGHTA and CDR2 FQGTGA. CDR3 DNA: TGTGCCAGCAGCTTAAGACAGGGTGGCACTGAAGCTTTCTTT. Its protein is CASSLRQGGTEAFF.

The CDR3, as DNA: TGCGCCAGCAGCTTGCAAGCGGGGGGTCCCTACGAGCAGTACGTC. Protein sequence: CASSLQAGGPYEQYV. This sequence joins TRBV5-1 and TRBJ2-7, with TRBD2 identical over 9 bases. The CDR3 has 15 amino acids. V shed 1 base and J 2 bases; nucleotides not matched to a gene: 4. CDR1 is SGHRS and CDR2 is YFSETQ in the germline V gene.

This clone was counted once. The chain carries TRBV9 and TRBJ2-2; D might be TRBD1 (7 bases). Trimming stripped 5 bases from V and 3 bases from J, with 20 bases between. Germline lookup yields CDR1 SGDLS and CDR2 YYNGEE. This CDR3 region has 17 residues. The CDR3 spells CASRVVVGRGDTGELFF. CDR3 DNA sequence: TGTGCCAGCAGGGTGGTGGTCGGCAGGGGGGACACCGGGGAGCTGTTTTTT.

The CDR3 DNA is TGTGCCAGCAGTTCCCCTACAGGAGAAGCTTTCTTT. Amino acid sequence: CASSSPTGEAFF. The J gene is TRBJ1-1, the V gene TRBV6-5; a possible D gene is TRBD1 (5 bases). The CDR3 is 12 amino acids. V was clipped by 4 bases and J by 8 bases, with 11 bases between them. CDR1 is MNHEY, CDR2 SVGAGI, per germline.

In nucleotides, the CDR3 is TGTGCCAGCAGCTCCGGTTCTGGGTACGACGAGCAGTACTTC. It is translated as CASSSGSGYDEQYF. This chain connects TRBV11-3 to TRBJ2-7; D gene uncertain. The CDR3 is 14 amino acids. In germline, CDR1 is SGHNT, CDR2 YENEEA. Trimming took off 4 bases at V and 5 bases at J, with 15 bases between the two ends.